The 18 T cell receptor beta chains presented below share a single source sample, sequenced in a study of cytomegalovirus exposure and HLA in healthy donors. The primer mix had 60 Vbeta and 13 Jbeta primers. Only in-frame clones appear in the TCRdb table, and some are missing; sequencing was by immunoSEQ multiplex PCR. The sample includes almost 85,000 clones, about 77% of them seen just once. The sample comprised PBMCs. The source of these receptors is a male donor in good health and CMV-seropositive.

This chain uses TRBV7-8 with TRBJ2-2; 10 bases agree with TRBD2. There are 16 residues in the CDR3. Trimming at V came to 5 bases and at J to 2 bases, leaving 5 bases not matched to a gene. From germline, CDR1 is SGHVS and CDR2 FQNEAQ. The CDR3 bases are TGTGCCAGCAGCCCCCGGACTAGCGGTAACACCGGGGAGCTGTTTTTT. It is translated as CASSPRTSGNTGELFF.

This clone was counted at least ten times. This rearrangement joins TRBV6-5 to TRBJ2-5; perhaps TRBD1 as D (6 bases). This CDR3 has 12 residues. V shed 6 bases and J shed 5 bases, with 10 bases lying between them. Germline V CDR1 and CDR2: MNHEY, SVGAGI. The DNA for the CDR3 is TGTGCCAGCAGCCCAGGGGCCGAGACCCAGTACTTC. As protein: CASSPGAETQYF.

As for this clone: Because the CDR3 is missing its conserved closing phenylalanine or tryptophan, this is likely a read error. The DNA is left out, because the CDR3 cannot be placed on it with certainty; the CDR3 is given as TCRdb lists it. The rearrangement links TRBV10-3 to TRBJ2-7; the D call in the table, TRBD2, was not verified against the DNA. The CDR3 totals 13 residues, both ends included. Germline V gene sequence: CDR1 ENHRY, CDR2 SYGVKD. The CDR3 loop is CAISGGTSSEPSL.

The chain couples TRBV4-2 to TRBJ2-1; 8 bases are shared with TRBD2. The ends lost 0 bases at V and 0 bases at J; junction bases unmatched: 13. CDR1 LGHNA and CDR2 YNFKEQ come from the germline V gene. CDR3 size: 20 residues. The chain's CDR3 is CASSQEQMGGGRISYNEQFF. CDR3 DNA sequence: TGTGCCAGCAGCCAAGAACAAATGGGGGGCGGGAGGATCTCCTACAATGAGCAGTTCTTC.

This chain uses TRBV28 with TRBJ1-2; 8 bases are a match to TRBD1. The J segment lost 6 bases and the V segment lost 7 bases, leaving 13 bases of the junction unmatched. From germline, CDR1 is MDHEN and CDR2 SYDVKM. CDR3 length equals 15 residues. The CDR3: CASNTQGQGKDGYTF. CDR3 sequence (DNA): TGTGCCAGCAACACCCAAGGACAGGGAAAAGATGGCTACACCTTC.

The chain combines TRBV6-1 with TRBJ1-1; a weak D match, TRBD1 (5 bases). V was pared by 6 bases and J by 1 base, with 12 bases between. The CDR3 is 14 amino acids. In germline, CDR1 is MNHNS, CDR2 SASEGT. DNA of the CDR3: TGTGCCAGCAGCTTCGCCCAGGGGAACACTGAAGCTTTCTTT. Translating gives CASSFAQGNTEAFF.

This sequence joins TRBV28 and TRBJ2-1; D remains ambiguous. Germline-derived CDR1 and CDR2 are MDHEN and SYDVKM. Trimming stripped 3 bases from V and 7 bases from J, with 4 bases between. There are 11 residues in the CDR3. This CDR3 is CASSLENEQFF. The CDR3 DNA reads TGTGCCAGCAGTTTGGAGAATGAGCAGTTCTTC.

This clone was detected only a few times. The chain is built from TRBV19 and TRBJ2-7; 11 nucleotides align to TRBD2. V was pared by 6 bases and J by 6 bases, with 7 bases of the junction left unmatched. CDR3 length: 14 residues. CDR1 is LNHDA and CDR2 is SQIVND in the germline V gene (reference sequence). CDR3 in DNA: TGTGCCAGTAGCGGGACTAGCGGTACCAGCGAGCAGTACTTC. Its translation: CASSGTSGTSEQYF.

This chain joins TRBV9 and TRBJ2-3; tentative D call: TRBD2 (5 bases). The germline gives CDR1 SGDLS, CDR2 YYNGEE. The V end lost 4 bases, the J end lost 5 bases, and 17 bases lay between the germline ends. The CDR3 is 15 amino acids. CDR3 DNA: TGTGCCAGCAGCATGAGCGGCCTCCGAGGAGATACGCAGTATTTT. It is translated as CASSMSGLRGDTQYF.

The rearrangement links TRBV15 to TRBJ2-7; 10 nucleotides line up with TRBD2. There are 15 residues in the CDR3. V dropped 1 base and J dropped 1; count of bases not matched to a gene: 1. Germline lookup yields CDR1 LNHNV and CDR2 YYDKDF (reference sequence). The CDR3 sequence is CATSRGTSGSYEQYF. For the CDR3, the DNA is TGTGCCACCAGCAGAGGGACTAGCGGATCCTACGAGCAGTACTTC.

CDR3 protein: CASSLFSGANYGYTF. The CDR3 nucleotides read TGTGCCAGCAGTTTATTTTCGGGTGCTAACTATGGCTACACCTTC. The chain combines TRBV27 with TRBJ1-2; D not certain. Per the germline V gene, CDR1 is MNHEY and CDR2 is SMNVEV (reference sequence). Trimming removed 1 base at V and 0 bases at J, with 9 bases between. The CDR3 loop spans 15 amino acids.

The chain has TRBV5-1 and TRBJ2-3; perhaps TRBD2 as D (6 bases). From germline, CDR1 is SGHRS and CDR2 YFSETQ. The CDR3 sequence is 16 residues long. V lost 5 bases, J lost 1 base, and 17 bases lay in between. The CDR3 region has the DNA TGCGCCAGCAGTCCGTCTCCGGGAGCGGGCACAGATACGCAGTATTTT. Protein sequence: CASSPSPGAGTDTQYF.

The chain couples TRBV9 to TRBJ2-3; D remains unclear. Germline assignment: CDR1 SGDLS and CDR2 YYNGEE. V lost 3 bases to trimming and J lost 2 bases, with 4 bases between them. There are 12 residues in the CDR3. The CDR3 nucleotides read TGTGCCAGCAGCGCCTACACAGATACGCAGTATTTT. Its protein is CASSAYTDTQYF.

The table lists this clone with a count of one. The chain links TRBV5-4 to TRBJ2-7; D perhaps matches TRBD2 (6 bases). The V end was cut by 0 bases, the J end by 4 bases, with 11 bases between. The V gene's germline CDR1 is SGHNT and CDR2 YYREEE (reference sequence). The CDR3 length is 14 residues. The CDR3 sequence: CASSLEAGKYEQYF. In DNA form, the CDR3 reads TGTGCCAGCAGCTTGGAGGCGGGAAAGTACGAGCAGTACTTC.

The V call is TRBV27, the J call TRBJ2-1; 14 nucleotides agree with TRBD2. The germline gives CDR1 MNHEY, CDR2 SMNVEV (reference sequence). V trimming: 1 base; J trimming: 7 bases; junction bases outside the gene matches: 6. The CDR3 is 17 residues long. CDR3 loop: CASSLFGLAGGGNEQFF. The CDR3 nucleotides are TGTGCCAGCAGTTTATTCGGACTAGCGGGAGGTGGGAATGAGCAGTTCTTC.

The rearrangement uses TRBV28 and TRBJ2-7; tentatively, D is TRBD2 (6 bases). This CDR3 has 12 residues. Deletions cut 11 bases from V and 5 bases from J, with 16 bases between. Germline assignment: CDR1 MDHEN and CDR2 SYDVKM. The CDR3 sequence is CASGGVLDEQYF. The CDR3 DNA is TGTGCCTCTGGAGGGGTTTTGGACGAGCAGTACTTC.

The chain uses TRBV30 and TRBJ2-1, with 7 nucleotides matching TRBD2. V trimming: 5 bases; J trimming: 0 bases; junction bases outside the gene matches: 4. The CDR3 length is 14 residues. The germline V gene encodes CDR1 GTSNPN and CDR2 SVGIG (reference sequence). This CDR3 is CAWASGSSYNEQFF. Written as DNA, the CDR3 is TGTGCCTGGGCTAGCGGTAGCTCCTACAATGAGCAGTTCTTC.

The rearrangement uses TRBV6-5 and TRBJ2-1; D is undetermined. CDR3 size: 11 residues. Germline assignment: CDR1 MNHEY and CDR2 SVGAGI. The V end was cut by 0 bases, the J end by 10 bases, with 4 bases between. The CDR3 DNA sequence: TGTGCCAGCAGTTACTCCCGGGAGCAGTTCTTC. This translates into CASSYSREQFF.